A single sample gave rise to the 19 T cell receptor beta chains below, sequenced in a study of somatic reversion in DOCK8 deficiency. One-step amplicon PCR with EuroClonality-NGS primers amplified TRB from 100 ng genomic DNA. TCRdb ran MiXCR on the multiplex PCR reads and lists one entry per CDR3 protein. The table lists 400 to 550 distinct CDR3 sequences, 26% of them singletons. Material for sequencing was blood. These receptors were collected from a human donor with DOCK8 deficiency.

This clonotype is labeled as medium-sized. This chain uses TRBV7-9 with TRBJ1-5; D is unresolved. With 5 bases removed from V and 5 bases from J, the gap between germline ends came to 16 bases. CDR3 length: 15 residues. In germline, CDR1 is SEHNR, CDR2 FQNEAQ (reference sequence). This chain's CDR3 is CASSDDLRSHQPQHF. The CDR3 DNA sequence: TGTGCCAGCAGCGATGACCTCAGGAGCCATCAGCCCCAGCATTTT.

Judged by abundance, this clonotype is large (0.1 to 1%). The chain combines TRBV11-1 with TRBJ1-5; 8 bases are shared with TRBD1. The germline gives CDR1 SGHAT, CDR2 FQDESV (reference sequence). CDR3 length equals 17 residues. V trimming: 2 bases; J trimming: 5 bases; junction bases outside the gene matches: 11. CDR3 sequence (DNA): TGTGCCAGCAGCTTACCCTCCGGACAGGGCGGGGATCAGCCCCAGCATTTT. Translating it yields CASSLPSGQGGDQPQHF. The full variable domain, completed using reference TRBV11-1 and TRBJ1-5, is EAEVAQSPRYKITEKSQAVAFWCDPISGHATLYWYRQILGQGPELLVQFQDESVVDDSQLPKDRFSAERLKGVDSTLKIQPAELGDSAMYLCASSLPSGQGGDQPQHFGDGTRLSIL.

This clonotype showed up just a few times. The chain has TRBV4-1 and TRBJ1-1; TRBD1 agrees at 8 bases. CDR1 is MGHRA, CDR2 YSYEKL, per germline. The CDR3 covers 13 residues. The ends lost 8 bases at V and 0 bases at J; junction bases unmatched: 2. The CDR3 loop is CASGQGMNTEAFF. DNA of the CDR3: TGCGCCAGCGGACAGGGCATGAACACTGAAGCTTTCTTT.

To note about this clonotype: A read error likely explains this, since a far larger clone differs by one base. The chain joins TRBV30 to TRBJ1-6; perhaps TRBD1 as D (5 bases). The end of the DNA fits TRBJ1-1 better, so the J call may be wrong. CDR3 size: 14 residues. From germline, CDR1 is GTSNPN and CDR2 SVGIG (reference sequence). This CDR3 is CAWNLQRGSAEAFF. The CDR3 nucleotides are TGTGCCTGGAATTTACAGAGGGGAAGCGCTGAAGCTTTCTTT.

By share of the sample, this clonotype is medium-sized. This chain links TRBV30 with TRBJ1-2, with D maybe TRBD1 (6 bases). The ends were cut back, 3 bases at V and 10 bases at J, with 24 bases in the middle. The germline V gene encodes CDR1 GTSNPN and CDR2 SVGIG (reference sequence). The CDR3 length is 15 residues. The CDR3 sequence is CAWSPTGRGRWDYTF. In DNA form, the CDR3 reads TGTGCCTGGAGCCCAACGGGCAGGGGACGGTGGGACTACACCTTC. The whole variable domain, filled in from reference TRBV30 and TRBJ1-2, reads SQTIHQWPATLVQPVGSPLSLECTVEGTSNPNLYWYRQAAGRGLQLLFYSVGIGQISSEVPQNLSASRPQDRQFILSSKKLLLSDSGFYLCAWSPTGRGRWDYTFGSGTRLTVV.

This clonotype is medium-sized (0.01 to 0.1%) within its sample. V gene TRBV7-2 combines with J gene TRBJ1-1; D is uncertain. In germline, CDR1 is SGHTA, CDR2 FQGNSA. Trimming took off 4 bases at V and 2 bases at J, with 14 bases between the two ends. The length of the CDR3 is 15 residues. The CDR3 here is CASSWPGIRNTEAFF. The CDR3 coding sequence is TGTGCCAGCAGCTGGCCTGGGATTAGAAACACTGAAGCTTTCTTT.

Note on this clonotype: A junction boundary mismatches the germline segment, possibly from a read error. J is TRBJ1-4 and V is TRBV20-1; no clear D. The germline V gene encodes CDR1 DFQATT and CDR2 SNEGSKA (reference sequence). This CDR3 has 14 amino acids. The CDR3 sequence: CSARDYKANEKLFF. In DNA form, the CDR3 reads TGCAGTGCTAGAGATTACAAGGCCAATGAAAAGCTGTTTTTT.

Concerning this clonotype: A read error may produce the germline difference seen at one junction end. The chain joins TRBV20-1 to TRBJ1-1; tentatively, D is TRBD1 (6 bases). This CDR3 region has 14 residues. The germline CDR1 and CDR2 sequences are DFQATT and SNEGSKA (reference sequence). This CDR3 reads CSATDPGGSSPPHF. CDR3 DNA sequence: TGCAGTGCTACAGACCCGGGGGGCAGTTCACCCCCCCACTTT.

The sample holds a few counts of this clonotype. The chain joins TRBV6-5 to TRBJ1-5, with 9 bases lining up with TRBD1. CDR1 is MNHEY and CDR2 is SVGAGI in the germline V gene. The CDR3 consists of 14 residues. Losses at the gene ends were 5 bases for V and 11 bases for J; bases not matched to a gene: 10. This CDR3 is CASSSRTGARTQHF. The CDR3 DNA sequence: TGTGCCAGCAGTAGTCGGACAGGGGCCCGCACCCAGCATTTT.

This clonotype ranks as medium-sized. This chain links TRBV7-2 with TRBJ2-2; TRBD2 matches 13 bases. This CDR3 comprises 18 residues. V was clipped by 4 bases and J by 1 base; unmatched bases: 6. Germline CDR1 and CDR2: SGHTA and FQGNSA. This CDR3 is CASSSTSGGAKNTGELFF. The DNA for the CDR3 is TGTGCCAGCAGCTCAACTAGCGGGGGGGCGAAGAACACCGGGGAGCTGTTTTTT.

This clonotype was seen repeatedly, ten times or more. The V and J genes are TRBV6-1 and TRBJ1-5; the D gene is possibly TRBD1 (6 bases). The CDR3 is 14 amino acids. Looked up from germline, CDR1 is MNHNS and CDR2 is SASEGT. Trimming removed 6 bases from V and 4 bases from J, with 13 bases in between. The CDR3 protein is CASSQQGWNQPQHF. The DNA for the CDR3 is TGTGCCAGCAGCCAACAGGGATGGAATCAGCCCCAGCATTTT.

This clonotype is deemed medium-sized. The chain recombines TRBV18 with TRBJ1-1, with D possibly matching TRBD1 (5 bases). There are 13 residues in the CDR3. V dropped 3 bases and J dropped 1 base, with 6 bases sitting between them. The germline V gene has CDR1 KGHSH and CDR2 LQKENI. The DNA of the CDR3 is TGTGCCAGCTCACCGGGGGGGAACACTGAAGCTTTCTTT. Translating gives CASSPGGNTEAFF.

As for this clonotype: Because the CDR3 is missing its conserved closing phenylalanine or tryptophan, this is likely a read error. The limits of the CDR3 on the DNA are not certain, so only TCRdb's listed CDR3 is given. V usage is TRBV4-2 and J usage is TRBJ1-6; TRBD1 reflects the table's D call only, with no check against the DNA. The length of the CDR3 is 18 amino acids, counting both ends. The germline CDR1 and CDR2 sequences are LGHNA and YNFKEQ. CDR3 sequence: CASRKEIPRTGRNSPRKG.

This clonotype is medium-sized in the sample. The chain couples TRBV30 to TRBJ1-2, with D unresolved. Germline V lookup: CDR1 GTSNPN, CDR2 SVGIG (reference sequence). Trimming took off 4 bases at V and 2 bases at J, with 2 bases between the two ends. This CDR3 spans 10 amino acids. Written as DNA, the CDR3 is TGTGCCTGGAACAACTATGGCTACACCTTC. Its translation is CAWNNYGYTF.

This clonotype was seen a handful of times. A far larger clone is a single base away, which makes a read error likely. J is TRBJ1-6 and V is TRBV30; 8 nucleotides agree with TRBD1. The J call may be faulty, since TRBJ1-1 better matches the DNA end. CDR3 length: 14 residues. The germline V gene has CDR1 GTSNPN and CDR2 SVGIG (reference sequence). The CDR3 DNA sequence: TGTGCCCGGAATTTACAGGGGGGAAGCGCTGAAGCTTTCTTT. It translates to CARNLQGGSAEAFF.

In its sample, this clonotype ranks as large (0.1 to 1%). The chain carries TRBV28 and TRBJ1-1, with TRBD1 matching 7 bases. V shed 8 bases and J 1 base; nucleotides not matched to a gene: 4. CDR3 size: 13 residues. The germline gives CDR1 MDHEN, CDR2 SYDVKM. The CDR3 here is CASWDRRNTEAFF. CDR3 DNA sequence: TGTGCCAGCTGGGACAGACGGAACACTGAAGCTTTCTTT.

The chain combines TRBV5-1 with TRBJ2-2; D gene unclear. Trimming shortened V by 0 bases and J by 5 bases, and 11 bases separated the two germline ends. The CDR3 totals 15 residues. Germline values: CDR1 SGHRS, CDR2 YFSETQ. CDR3: CASSLEGRGTGELFF. CDR3 bases: TGCGCCAGCAGCTTGGAGGGCCGTGGGACCGGGGAGCTGTTTTTT.

Of note for this clonotype: This sequence is one base from a far larger clone and is likely a read error. This chain joins TRBV20-1 and TRBJ1-6; no clear D. The J call may be incorrect, as the DNA end agrees better with TRBJ1-1. Per germline, CDR1 DFQATT and CDR2 SNEGSKA (reference sequence). This CDR3 spans 13 amino acids. The CDR3 bases are TGCAGTGCTAGAGTGTGCTCGAACACTGAAGCTTTCTTT. The encoded protein is CSARVCSNTEAFF.

The chain couples TRBV12-3 or TRBV12-4 to TRBJ1-1; tentative D call: TRBD1 (5 bases). This CDR3 is built from 13 residues. V lost 6 bases and J lost 1, with 9 bases in between. The CDR3 DNA is TGTGCCAGCAGCTTGGGACCGAACACTGAAGCTTTCTTT. Encoded protein: CASSLGPNTEAFF.